The subject of this entry is one T cell receptor beta chain. Its specificity is unknown. This entry comes from a study of T cell repertoires in cytomegalovirus infection. General observations from the study: Frequencies of public TCR beta families were cumulated, and this identified carriers of CMV plus the relevant HLA. Dominating the ex vivo response were TCR beta clonotypes that were CMV-specific and HLA-C-restricted.

MiXCR was run by TCRdb on the reads, yielding one entry per CDR3 protein. Here the sample spans 150,000 or so distinct CDR3 sequences, roughly a quarter being singletons. In germline, CDR1 is MNHNY, CDR2 SVGAGI (reference sequence). Trimming pared 4 bases from V and 1 base from J, leaving 11 bases between. The CDR3 totals 14 residues. Sequencing was done on a sample of PBMCs. The source is a human donor in good health (CMV status not recorded). Some clones in this sample may be carry-over from other donors' samples. V gene TRBV6-6 combines with J gene TRBJ2-7; TRBD2 is a possible D gene (6 bases). The CDR3 nucleotides are TGTGCCAGCAGTTCAGATGGGAGGTCCTACGAGCAGTACTTC. Translation: CASSSDGRSYEQYF.